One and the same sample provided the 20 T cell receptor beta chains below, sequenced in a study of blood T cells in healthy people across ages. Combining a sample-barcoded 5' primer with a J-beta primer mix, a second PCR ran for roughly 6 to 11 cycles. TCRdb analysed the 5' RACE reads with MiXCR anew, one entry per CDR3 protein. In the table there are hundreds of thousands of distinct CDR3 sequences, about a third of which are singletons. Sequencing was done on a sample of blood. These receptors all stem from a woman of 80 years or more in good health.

CDR3 sequence reads: CSALTSETLSYNEQFF. CDR3 nucleotide sequence: TGCAGTGCTTTGACTAGCGAGACTCTCTCCTACAATGAGCAGTTCTTC. The chain combines TRBV20-1 with TRBJ2-1; 8 nucleotides match TRBD2. The V gene end was trimmed by 5 bases and the J gene end by 0 bases; junction bases not matched to a gene: 9. The CDR3 has 16 residues. Germline-derived CDR1 and CDR2 are DFQATT and SNEGSKA (reference sequence).

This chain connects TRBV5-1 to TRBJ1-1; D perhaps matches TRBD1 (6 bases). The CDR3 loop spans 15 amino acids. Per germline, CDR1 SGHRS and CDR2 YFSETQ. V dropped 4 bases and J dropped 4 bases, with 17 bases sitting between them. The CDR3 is CASSPRPGASTEAFF. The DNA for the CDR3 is TGCGCCAGCAGCCCCCGCCCAGGGGCAAGCACTGAAGCTTTCTTT.

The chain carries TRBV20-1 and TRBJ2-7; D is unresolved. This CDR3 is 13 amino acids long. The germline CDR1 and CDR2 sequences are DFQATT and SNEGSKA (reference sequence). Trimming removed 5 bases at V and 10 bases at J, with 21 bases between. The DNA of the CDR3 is TGCAGTGCTTTCTTCGGCAGCGCCCATTCACAGTACTTC. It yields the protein CSAFFGSAHSQYF.

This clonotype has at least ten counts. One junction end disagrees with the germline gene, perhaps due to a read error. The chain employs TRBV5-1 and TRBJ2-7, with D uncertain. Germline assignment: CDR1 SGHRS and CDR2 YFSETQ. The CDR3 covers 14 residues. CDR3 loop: CASSTSSLSFEQYF. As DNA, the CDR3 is TGCGCCAGCAGCACCTCGAGTCTATCCTTCGAGCAGTACTTC.

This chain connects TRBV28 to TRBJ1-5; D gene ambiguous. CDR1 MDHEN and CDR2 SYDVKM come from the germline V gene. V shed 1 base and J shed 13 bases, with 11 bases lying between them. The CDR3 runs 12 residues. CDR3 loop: CASSLYRSLQHF. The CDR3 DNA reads TGTGCCAGCAGTTTATATAGGTCCCTGCAGCATTTT.

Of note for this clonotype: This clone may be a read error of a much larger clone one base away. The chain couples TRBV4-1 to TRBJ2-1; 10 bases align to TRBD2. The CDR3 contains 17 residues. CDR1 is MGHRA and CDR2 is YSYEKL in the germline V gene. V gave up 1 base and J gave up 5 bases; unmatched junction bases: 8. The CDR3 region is CASSQAGSGGEHNEQFF. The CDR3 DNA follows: TGCGCCAGCAGCCAAGCGGGGAGCGGGGGGGAACACAATGAGCAGTTCTTC.

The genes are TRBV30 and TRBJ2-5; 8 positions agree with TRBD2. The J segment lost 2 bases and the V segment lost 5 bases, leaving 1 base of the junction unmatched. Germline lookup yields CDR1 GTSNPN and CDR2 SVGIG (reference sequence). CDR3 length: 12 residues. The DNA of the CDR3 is TGTGCCTGGGAGCGGGGGCAAGAGACCCAGTACTTC. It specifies CAWERGQETQYF.

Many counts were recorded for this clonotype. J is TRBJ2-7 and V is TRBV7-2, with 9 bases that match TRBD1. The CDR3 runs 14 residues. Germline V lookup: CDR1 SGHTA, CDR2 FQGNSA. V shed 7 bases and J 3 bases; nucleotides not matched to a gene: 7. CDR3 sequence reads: CASTIGTGHYEQYF. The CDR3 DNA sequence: TGTGCCAGCACCATTGGGACAGGGCACTACGAGCAGTACTTC.

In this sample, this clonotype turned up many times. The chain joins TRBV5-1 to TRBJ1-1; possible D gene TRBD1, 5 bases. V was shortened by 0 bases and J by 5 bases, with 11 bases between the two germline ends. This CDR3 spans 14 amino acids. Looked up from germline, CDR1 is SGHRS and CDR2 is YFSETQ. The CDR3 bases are TGCGCCAGCAGCTTGGACCTGGGGGGGACTGAAGCTTTCTTT. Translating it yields CASSLDLGGTEAFF.

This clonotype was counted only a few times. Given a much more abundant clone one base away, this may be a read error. In DNA form, the CDR3 reads TGCAGTGCGGCCTGGGACAGGGGCGACAGTGAGCAGTACTTC. This sequence encodes CSAAWDRGDSEQYF. V usage is TRBV20-1 and J usage is TRBJ2-5, with TRBD1 identical over 10 bases. The CDR3 is made up of 14 amino acids. The V and J ends lost 6 bases and 11 bases, in that order; junction bases with no gene match: 15. The germline CDR1 and CDR2 sequences are DFQATT and SNEGSKA (reference sequence).

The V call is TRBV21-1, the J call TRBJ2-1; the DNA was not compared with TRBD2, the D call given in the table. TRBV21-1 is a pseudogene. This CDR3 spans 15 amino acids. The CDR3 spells CASSKISGSHNEQFF. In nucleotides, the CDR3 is TGTGCCAGCAGCAAAATTAGCGGGAGCCACAATGAGCAGTTCTTC.

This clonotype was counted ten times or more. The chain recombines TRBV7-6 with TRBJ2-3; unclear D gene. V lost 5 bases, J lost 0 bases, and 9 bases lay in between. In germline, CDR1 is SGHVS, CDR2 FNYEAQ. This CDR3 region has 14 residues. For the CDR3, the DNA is TGTGCCAGCAGCCGGGTTTCTAGCACAGATACGCAGTATTTT. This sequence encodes CASSRVSSTDTQYF.

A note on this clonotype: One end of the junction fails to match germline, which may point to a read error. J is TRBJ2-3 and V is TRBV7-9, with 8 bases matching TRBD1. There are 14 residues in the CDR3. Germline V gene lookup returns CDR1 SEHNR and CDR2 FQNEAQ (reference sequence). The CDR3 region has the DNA TGTGTCAGCACCTCCAGGGGGCAGGCAGATACGCAGTATTTT. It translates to CVSTSRGQADTQYF.

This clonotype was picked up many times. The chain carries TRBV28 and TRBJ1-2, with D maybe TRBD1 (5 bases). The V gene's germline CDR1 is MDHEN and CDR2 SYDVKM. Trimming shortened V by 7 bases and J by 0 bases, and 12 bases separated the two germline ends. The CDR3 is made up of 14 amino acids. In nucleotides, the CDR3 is TGTGCCAGCACCGGGACGCTATCTAACTATGGCTACACCTTC. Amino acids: CASTGTLSNYGYTF.

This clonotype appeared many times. CDR3 in DNA: TGTGCCAGCAGCTTGCTGGGGGGTGGGAAAGAGACCCAGTACTTC. Protein: CASSLLGGGKETQYF. The V and J genes are TRBV7-6 and TRBJ2-5, with D maybe TRBD2 (6 bases). Trimming left V 3 bases short and J 3 bases short, with 14 bases between. Germline V gene data show CDR1 as SGHVS and CDR2 as FNYEAQ. The CDR3 is 15 amino acids. The full variable domain, with the rest looked up from reference TRBV7-6 and TRBJ2-5, is GAGVSQSPRYKVTKRGQDVALRCDPISGHVSLYWYRQALGQGPEFLTYFNYEAQQDKSGLPNDRFSAERPEGSISTLTIQRTEQRDSAMYRCASSLLGGGKETQYFGPGTRLLVL.

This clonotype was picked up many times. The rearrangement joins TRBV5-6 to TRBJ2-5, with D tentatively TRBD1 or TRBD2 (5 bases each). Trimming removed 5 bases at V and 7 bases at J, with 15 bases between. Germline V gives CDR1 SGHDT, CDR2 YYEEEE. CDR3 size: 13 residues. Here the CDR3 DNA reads TGTGCCAGCAGGACCGGGACGAGGGGGACCCAGTACTTC. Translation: CASRTGTRGTQYF.

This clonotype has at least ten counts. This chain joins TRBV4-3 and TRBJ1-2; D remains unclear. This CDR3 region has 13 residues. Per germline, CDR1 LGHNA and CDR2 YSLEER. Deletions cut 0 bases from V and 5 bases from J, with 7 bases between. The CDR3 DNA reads TGCGCCAGCAGCCAAGACTACGAGTATGGCTACACCTTC. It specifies CASSQDYEYGYTF.

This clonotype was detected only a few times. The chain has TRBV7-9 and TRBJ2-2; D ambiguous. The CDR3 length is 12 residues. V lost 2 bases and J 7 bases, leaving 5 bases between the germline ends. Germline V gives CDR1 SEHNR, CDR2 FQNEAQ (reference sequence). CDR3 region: CASSLTVGELFF. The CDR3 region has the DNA TGTGCCAGCAGCTTAACCGTCGGGGAGCTGTTTTTT.

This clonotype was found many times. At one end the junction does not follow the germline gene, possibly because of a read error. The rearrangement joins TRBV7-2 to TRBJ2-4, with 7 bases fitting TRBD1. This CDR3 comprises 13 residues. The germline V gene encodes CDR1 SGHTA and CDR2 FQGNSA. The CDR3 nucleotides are TGCGCCAGCAGCTTAGGGACAGCAAACATTCAGTACTTC. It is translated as CASSLGTANIQYF.

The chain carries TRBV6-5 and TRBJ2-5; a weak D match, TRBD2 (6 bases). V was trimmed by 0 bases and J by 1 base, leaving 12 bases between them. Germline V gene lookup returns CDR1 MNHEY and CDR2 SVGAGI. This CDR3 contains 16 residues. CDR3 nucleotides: TGTGCCAGCAGTTACTCGAAGACTAGTCGCCAAGAGACCCAGTACTTC. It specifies CASSYSKTSRQETQYF.